This T cell receptor beta chain was obtained from a study of technical replicates of blood from several donors (dated by TCRdb to about 2017). This clone was recorded only once. The antigen it recognizes is unknown. No base quality values were provided; no much bigger clone lies one nucleotide off. V and J are trimmed by 10 bases and 4 bases, and the gene matches miss 6 bases of the junction. The germline V gene (reference sequence) specifies LNHDA as CDR1 and SQIVND as CDR2. From the cysteine through the phenylalanine, the CDR3 covers 12 amino acids. The only DNA kept is the CDR3, 36 bases in frame from the first base. Library preparation was by the immunoSEQ multiplex PCR assay. TCRdb carries this immuneACCESS record with in-frame sequences only. Its versions omit some clonotypes, under half of them owing to an unresolved V gene in the studies checked, with the rest unexplained. The sample has around 63,000 clones on record, 95% to 98% of them singletons. The ten largest clonotypes hold around 0.15% of the sample.

This TCR was sampled from a human donor in good health. The receptor chain draws on TRBV19 and TRBJ1-2, and TRBD1 matches 7 of the central bases. Sequencing was carried out using T cells isolated from PBMCs. The DNA reads TGTGCCACCGAGGGACAGAGCTATGGCTACACCTTC. The resulting protein is CATEGQSYGYTF.